One sample yielded the 16 T cell receptor beta chains listed below, sequenced in a study of shared clonotypes between healthy human individuals. Assay: immunoSEQ multiplex PCR; the TCRdb copy retains only in-frame clones and omits some. The table has 950,000 to 1,300,000 clones, about 70% seen once. Sequences were obtained from memory CD4+ T cells sorted from blood. Subset meaning: CD45RA-negative fraction. Receptors were obtained from a man aged 18 to 30 in good health.

This chain connects TRBV7-2 to TRBJ1-3; maybe TRBD1 (6 bases). This CDR3 comprises 17 residues. Between the trimmed V and J ends, which lost 5 bases and 0 bases, there was a span of 17 bases. Germline V gene sequence: CDR1 SGHTA, CDR2 FQGNSA. CDR3 sequence (DNA): TGTGCCAGCAGCCCCGTGACAGGAACCCTCTCTGGAAACACCATATATTTT. Translated, it gives CASSPVTGTLSGNTIYF.

This clone was counted only a few times. A much larger clone is a single base away; this may be a read error. The rearrangement links TRBV11-2 to TRBJ1-5; D is undetermined. This CDR3 region has 13 residues. V lost 5 bases and J 3 bases, leaving 8 bases between the germline ends. Germline values: CDR1 SGHAT, CDR2 FQNNGV. CDR3 DNA sequence: TGTGCCAGCAGCAAGGGTCACAATCAGCCCCAGCATTTT. Translated: CASSKGHNQPQHF.

The rearrangement uses TRBV5-1 and TRBJ2-5, with 10 positions matching TRBD2. V was pared by 3 bases and J by 5 bases, with 4 bases of the junction left unmatched. This CDR3 contains 14 residues. Germline values: CDR1 SGHRS, CDR2 YFSETQ. DNA for the CDR3: TGCGCCAGCAGCTCGACGGGACTAGCGGAGACCCAGTACTTC. This translates into CASSSTGLAETQYF.

V usage is TRBV29-1 and J usage is TRBJ1-2; tentative D call: TRBD1 (6 bases). Germline CDR1 reads SQVTM; CDR2 reads ANQGSEA. The CDR3 has 13 amino acids. The V end was cut by 5 bases, the J end by 2 bases, with 12 bases between. Written as DNA, the CDR3 is TGCAGCGTTATAGGGGGAACCAACTATGGCTACACCTTC. Its translation is CSVIGGTNYGYTF.

This clone was counted once. The chain recombines TRBV5-1 with TRBJ2-2; 9 bases line up with TRBD1. Per the germline V gene, CDR1 is SGHRS and CDR2 is YFSETQ. This CDR3 is built from 16 residues. The V and J ends lost 4 bases and 2 bases, in that order; junction bases with no gene match: 6. CDR3 DNA: TGCGCCAGCAGCCCCGGGACAGGGTTAAACACCGGGGAGCTGTTTTTT. It codes for CASSPGTGLNTGELFF.

The chain recombines TRBV12-2 with TRBJ2-5; the table calls TRBD2, which could not be checked here. TRBV12-2 is given as a pseudogene. CDR3 length: 18 amino acids. The CDR3 region is CASRTRLAGGHIKETQYF. CDR3 nucleotide sequence: TGTGCAAGTCGCACGAGACTAGCGGGGGGGCATATAAAAGAGACCCAGTACTTC.

V is TRBV2 and J is TRBJ1-4; D gene unclear. Germline assignment: CDR1 SNHLY and CDR2 FYNNEI. This CDR3 has 14 residues. With 4 bases removed from V and 7 bases from J, the gap between germline ends came to 13 bases. The CDR3 DNA reads as TGTGCCAGCAGTGCGTCGTCGGGAGGTGAAAAACTGTTTTTT. Its protein is CASSASSGGEKLFF.

The chain is built from TRBV5-4 and TRBJ2-1; 8 positions match TRBD2. CDR3 length: 15 amino acids. The V and J ends lost 2 bases and 5 bases, in that order; junction bases with no gene match: 6. Germline CDR1 reads SGHNT; CDR2 reads YYREEE (reference sequence). CDR3: CASSLSGSIDNEQFF. CDR3 DNA sequence: TGTGCCAGCAGCTTAAGCGGGAGTATCGACAATGAGCAGTTCTTC.

CDR3 sequence (DNA): TGTGCCAGCCGGGGTACAGGGGGGGACTATGGCTACACCTTC. It codes for CASRGTGGDYGYTF. The genes are TRBV2 and TRBJ1-2; TRBD1 aligns across 8 bases. This CDR3 comprises 14 residues. J gave up 3 bases and V 8 bases, and 8 bases lay outside the gene matches. In germline, CDR1 is SNHLY, CDR2 FYNNEI.

The genes are TRBV6-1 and TRBJ2-3; TRBD1 aligns across 9 bases. The germline CDR1 and CDR2 sequences are MNHNS and SASEGT. The CDR3 spans 16 residues. Trimming cost V 3 bases and J 3 bases; bases outside gene matches: 7. CDR3 nucleotide sequence: TGTGCCAGCAGTGATGTAAGGGGACAGGGAACAGATACGCAGTATTTT. It specifies CASSDVRGQGTDTQYF.

The genes are TRBV4-3 and TRBJ2-3, with 11 nucleotides matching TRBD2. After removal of 9 bases from V and 5 bases from J, the junction contained 10 bases not matched to a gene. The CDR3 contains 15 residues. CDR1 LGHNA and CDR2 YSLEER come from the germline V gene. CDR3 residues: CASSLAGERGDTQYF. The DNA for the CDR3 is TGCGCCAGTTCACTAGCGGGAGAAAGGGGAGATACGCAGTATTTT.

The sample holds one count of this clone. A read error is possible here, since a much larger clone lies one base away. The same CDR3 can be traced to other DNA sequences in this sample. The chain is built from TRBV6-4 and TRBJ2-2; D uncertain. The CDR3 is 13 residues long. Germline CDR1 reads MRHNA; CDR2 reads SNTAGT. Trimming shortened V by 2 bases and J by 1 base, and 2 bases separated the two germline ends. This CDR3 is CASSDRNTGELFF. The CDR3 coding sequence is TGTGCCAGCAGTGACAGGAACACCGGGGAGCTGTTTTTT.

The chain recombines TRBV7-2 with TRBJ2-7; no definite D call. This CDR3 is built from 12 residues. Germline V gene data show CDR1 as SGHTA and CDR2 as FQGNSA. Trimming shortened V by 3 bases and J by 0 bases, and 3 bases separated the two germline ends. DNA for the CDR3: TGTGCCAGCAGCTTTGCCTCCTACGAGCAGTACTTC. It encodes CASSFASYEQYF.

The chain is built from TRBV5-1 and TRBJ2-1; no definite D call. From germline, CDR1 is SGHRS and CDR2 YFSETQ. This CDR3 contains 14 residues. Trimming removed 2 bases at V and 3 bases at J, with 9 bases between. For the CDR3, the DNA is TGCGCCAGCAGCTTCGAACTACACTACAATGAGCAGTTCTTC. The encoded protein is CASSFELHYNEQFF.

This clone has more than one count but fewer than ten. This chain connects TRBV19 to TRBJ1-5; D may be TRBD1 (6 bases). V was clipped by 3 bases and J by 0 bases, with 12 bases between them. This CDR3 is built from 16 residues. In germline, CDR1 is LNHDA, CDR2 SQIVND (reference sequence). CDR3 loop: CASSIVTGLSNQPQHF. The DNA of the CDR3 is TGTGCCAGTAGTATCGTCACAGGGCTTAGCAATCAGCCCCAGCATTTT. Drawing the rest from reference TRBV19 and TRBJ1-5, the complete variable domain is DGGITQSPKYLFRKEGQNVTLSCEQNLNHDAMYWYRQDPGQGLRLIYYSQIVNDFQKGDIAEGYSVSREKKESFPLTVTSAQKNPTAFYLCASSIVTGLSNQPQHFGDGTRLSIL.

The chain joins TRBV11-2 to TRBJ2-3; no definite D call. The germline V gene encodes CDR1 SGHAT and CDR2 FQNNGV. Trimming cost V 2 bases and J 3 bases, with 6 bases left between them. CDR3 length: 13 amino acids. CDR3 protein: CASSLFPTDTQYF. In nucleotides, the CDR3 is TGTGCCAGCAGCTTATTTCCTACAGATACGCAGTATTTT.